This T cell receptor beta chain was retrieved from a study of blood T cell repertoires in COVID-19. Patients of the Seattle cohort, enrolled during active infection, were followed longitudinally. The CDR3 consists of 14 residues. V was cut by 4 bases and J by 8 bases, with 17 bases left in between. Germline assignment: CDR1 LGHDT and CDR2 YNNKEL (reference sequence). Sequencing used immunoSEQ multiplex PCR; TCRdb keeps in-frame clones, though not all of them. The sample contains 200,000 or so clones, roughly 84% of which appear only once. This chain joins TRBV3-1 (or the pseudogene TRBV3-2) and TRBJ1-2; D ambiguous. This receptor was obtained from a person between 65 and 79 years old with COVID-19, enrolled during active disease. The sequenced sample consisted of peripheral blood. Here the CDR3 reads CASSPRPGEEGYTF. Here the CDR3 DNA reads TGTGCCAGCAGCCCCCGTCCTGGGGAGGAGGGCTACACCTTC.